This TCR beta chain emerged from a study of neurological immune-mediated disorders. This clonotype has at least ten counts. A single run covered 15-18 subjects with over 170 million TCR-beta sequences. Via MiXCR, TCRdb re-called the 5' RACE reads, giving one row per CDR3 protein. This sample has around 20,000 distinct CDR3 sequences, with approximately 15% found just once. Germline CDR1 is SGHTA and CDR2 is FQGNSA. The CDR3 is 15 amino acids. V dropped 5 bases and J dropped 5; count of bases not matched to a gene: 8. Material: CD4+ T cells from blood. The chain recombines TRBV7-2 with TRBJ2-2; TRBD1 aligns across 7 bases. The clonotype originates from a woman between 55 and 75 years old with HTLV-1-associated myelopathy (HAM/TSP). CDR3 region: CASSLGTVGTGELFF. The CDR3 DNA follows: TGTGCCAGCAGCCTAGGGACAGTGGGTACCGGGGAGCTGTTTTTT. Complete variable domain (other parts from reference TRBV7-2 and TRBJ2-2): GAGVSQSPSNKVTEKGKDVELRCDPISGHTALYWYRQSLGQGLEFLIYFQGNSAPDKSGLPSDRFSAERTGGSVSTLTIQRTQQEDSAVYLCASSLGTVGTGELFFGEGSRLTVL.